In this sample, the clone carrying this T cell receptor beta chain turned up a few times. Its antigen is unknown. This sample was included in a study of T cells after yellow fever vaccination. Across the whole study: Some fractions had low cell numbers, and these were prepared with SMART-Seq v4 Ultra Low Input. Study-wide results and caveats: Relatively few clonotypes were ones that appeared in both CD4 and CD8 compartments. Contamination by abundant bulk-population clonotypes could be present in FACS-sorted repertoires.

Germline loops: CDR1 SGHRS, CDR2 YFSETQ. The CDR3 length is 13 residues. V was cut by 5 bases and J by 4 bases, with 12 bases left in between. For TCR, cDNA came from 5'RACE template switching, which added a universal primer site and UMIs. TCRdb itself ran the 5' RACE reads through MiXCR, one entry per CDR3 protein. The table shows roughly 190,000 distinct CDR3 sequences, with 9.5% to 11% occurring only once. This TCR derives from a man between 18 and 35 years old who received the YFV17D yellow fever vaccine. The sequencing used CD8+ T cells sorted from PBMCs, collected 15 days after the yellow fever booster vaccination. The rearrangement links TRBV5-1 to TRBJ1-1, with D unclear. The CDR3 sequence: CASSLEVGTEAFF. The CDR3 DNA is TGCGCCAGCAGTCTTGAGGTAGGCACTGAAGCTTTCTTT.